This T cell receptor (beta chain) was captured in a study of CD8+ T cells in alopecia areata. RNA extraction and reverse transcription yielded cDNA as sequencing template. Generated by immunoSEQ multiplex PCR, the TCRdb table keeps only in-frame clones and is missing some. The sample yields around 82,000 clones, around 54% seen once. This clone was picked up many times. Collection of lesional scalp punch biopsies and peripheral blood was performed in alopecia areata patients. CDR1 and CDR2 from the germline V gene are SEHNR and FQNEAQ (reference sequence). The CDR3 totals 16 residues. Trimming took 5 bases from V and 0 from J; bases not matched to a gene: 6.

The chain is built from TRBV7-9 and TRBJ2-1; TRBD1 matches at 8 bases. This TCR derives from a human donor with alopecia areata. The specimen sequenced was NKG2D-high CD8+ T cells sorted from blood. The CDR3 DNA is TGTGCCAGCAGCCCCCGACAGGGGAGCTCCTACAATGAGCAGTTCTTC. Protein product: CASSPRQGSSYNEQFF.